Detailed here is one T cell receptor beta chain. This clonotype was seen repeatedly, ten times or more. No cognate antigen has been identified for it. No much larger clonotype is one base removed from it; base qualities were not supplied. This sample was taken from a study of T cells in Graves' hyperthyroidism and ophthalmopathy (dated by TCRdb to the late 2010s). A note on the overall study: Peripheral blood samples were taken at the time of initial diagnosis, prior to any treatment. To identify distinguishing TCR V-J signatures, a discovery cohort of some 99 patients was used, comprising approximately 40 with Graves' ophthalmopathy and 55 to 65 with stable Graves' hyperthyroidism. Prospective prediction of ophthalmopathy was tested in an independent validation cohort of fewer than 20 hyperthyroidism patients and some 17 patients who later progressed to ophthalmopathy. The 100 or so discovery patients were randomly divided into training and test sets at a 7:3 ratio. Thyroid tissue and blood T-cell repertoires from more than 5 Graves' hyperthyroidism patients were also compared in the study. After blood sampling, hyperthyroidism patients were treated with methimazole at a starting dose of 30 mg daily, and ophthalmopathy patients were treated with high-dose intravenous methylprednisolone. TCR Vbeta CDR3 sequencing of approximately 140 peripheral blood samples (roughly 43 ophthalmopathy, 70 to 85 hyperthyroidism and some 17 progressor patients) is reported in the paper.

The TCR beta CDR3 regions were amplified from RNA transcripts. For the first round of RT-PCR on the TCR CDR3, the HTBI primer set was used together with the Qiagen OneStep RT-PCR kit. Libraries were constructed in a second round of multiplex PCR, after which size selection and purification were performed. Sequencing of the libraries was done on an Illumina HiSeq2000 using paired-end 100 bp reads. Turning to the authors' computational methods: SOAPnuke was used to process the raw data, with reads discarded if the reads contained adapters or uncalled bases, had a mean Phred below 15, or lacked an exact constant-primer or identifier match. High-quality paired reads were merged with COPE v1.2.5, and unique nucleotide sequences were defined as clonotypes. MiTCR v1.1 was used to align clonotypes to the IMGT TRBV, TRBD and TRBJ reference segments. The analysis was restricted to V-J combinations with a frequency above 0.0001, which together covered approximately 99% of the repertoires. The TCS score was defined as F50 (clonal expansion) divided by E x V (chaos), with BLOSUM62-based TCRdist calculated between CDR3 peptides within each V-J. Welch's t-statistics and random forest reduced fewer than 600 V-J features to 13, which were used in a naive Bayes classifier (R e1071). In TCRdb, the public reads were trimmed at Q25 with fastp and aligned with MiXCR, with productive beta chains retained. Duplicate CDR3 protein sequences are folded into a single record with the most common DNA and genes. Clone size and V and J calls follow TCRdb, not the original study. This sample lists roughly 740,000 distinct CDR3 sequences; 16% were detected once. The leading ten clones occupy under 9.5% of the sample.

The CDR3 spans 11 residues, from the cysteine through the phenylalanine. Of all the DNA, just the CDR3 is kept, 33 bases in frame from base 1. From the germline V gene (reference sequence), CDR1 is LNHDA and CDR2 is SQIVND. V sheds 5 bases and J sheds 9 bases, leaving 8 bases between their ends. Study-wide conclusions, independent of this receptor: A 13 V-J signature model separated ophthalmopathy from stable hyperthyroidism, with 87.88% sensitivity and just under 84% specificity in cross-validation and 80%/75% in testing. Most expanded thyroid clonotypes (frequency above 0.001) were also found in blood, which suggests that blood repertoires may mirror thyroid immune responses. During validation, the model predicted progression to ophthalmopathy a median of roughly 7.1 months ahead of onset, with just under 71% sensitivity and about 75% specificity. No statistical method was used to fix the sample size in advance, and group allocation was not hidden from the investigators.

Stable Graves' hyperthyroidism was defined as the absence of progression to ophthalmopathy over 18 months of follow-up. Hyperthyroidism patients were newly diagnosed, with disease duration under 2 months, and aged 18 to 65 years. Patients with uncontrolled infections, other autoimmune diseases, pregnancy or lactation were excluded. Diagnoses were based on clinical symptoms, serum thyroxine and TRAb, thyroid ultrasound and orbital computed tomography. PBMCs were isolated from 7.5 to 10 ml of fresh peripheral blood by Ficoll-Paque density gradient centrifugation. Trizol reagent was used to extract total RNA, and RNA quality was then checked on an Agilent 2100 Bioanalyzer.

Source material: blood. The clonotype was recovered from a man younger than 35 with Graves' hyperthyroidism. The sequence links TRBV19 to TRBJ2-1; TRBD2 is perhaps the D gene, given 6 matching bases. The DNA is TGTGCCAGTAGTCAAGCGGGTGAGCAGTTCTTC. Its translation reads: CASSQAGEQFF.